A selection of T cell receptor beta chains follows, all from one sample in a study of T cell changes during pregnancy in multiple sclerosis. Generated by immunoSEQ multiplex PCR, the TCRdb table keeps only in-frame clones and is missing some. Among roughly 40,000 clones listed, around 80% were seen once. Specimen: CD4+ T cells from peripheral blood mononuclear cells, collected before pregnancy. All receptors derive from a female donor with multiple sclerosis, enrolled in a pregnancy study. Both conserved end residues are part of each CDR3. D genes are given only for firm matches. Clone size is stated in some rows and not others, as once, few, many or a class when expanded.

v_gene	abundance	j_gene	d_gene	CDR3aa	CDR3nt
TRBV5-1	-	TRBJ1-2	-	CASSLVSQAHDGYTF	TGCGCCAGCAGCTTGGTATCTCAGGCCCACGATGGCTACACCTTC
TRBV11-2	-	TRBJ2-1	-	CASSFGLAITGEQFF	TGTGCCAGCAGCTTCGGGCTAGCGATAACGGGCGAGCAGTTCTTC
TRBV11-2	-	TRBJ2-3	TRBD1	CASSLGTDHLTDTQYF	TGTGCCAGCAGTCTCGGGACAGACCACCTCACAGATACGCAGTATTTT
TRBV2	-	TRBJ2-2	-	CASRAIISGELFF	TGTGCCAGCAGAGCTATTATTAGCGGGGAGCTGTTTTTT
TRBV7-2	-	TRBJ2-7	TRBD2	CASSFSGSSYEQYF	TGTGCCAGCAGCTTTAGCGGGAGTTCCTACGAGCAGTACTTC
TRBV2	-	TRBJ1-2	-	CASTQESYGYTF	TGTGCCAGCACACAGGAATCCTATGGCTACACCTTC
TRBV6-5	-	TRBJ2-7	-	CASSYSRQAYEQYF	TGTGCCAGCAGTTACTCGCGACAAGCCTACGAGCAGTACTTC
TRBV2	-	TRBJ2-7	-	CASSEYVNSYEQYF	TGTGCCAGCAGTGAATATGTAAACTCCTACGAGCAGTACTTC
TRBV18	-	TRBJ1-2	TRBD1	CASSPGTASNYGYTF	TGTGCCAGCTCCCCGGGGACAGCCTCTAACTATGGCTACACCTTC
TRBV6-6	-	TRBJ2-1	-	CASSSTGISYNEQFF	TGTGCCAGCAGCAGCACAGGGATCTCCTACAATGAGCAGTTCTTC
TRBV30	-	TRBJ1-1	-	CAWTIGGMHTEAFF	TGTGCCTGGACTATTGGGGGGATGCACACTGAAGCTTTCTTT
TRBV14	-	TRBJ1-2	-	CASSPRWGNGYTF	TGTGCCAGCAGCCCGAGGTGGGGCAATGGCTACACCTTC
TRBV7-2	once	TRBJ1-4	TRBD1	CASSSLRQGRDEKLFF	TGTGCCAGCAGCTCCCTACGACAGGGTAGAGATGAAAAACTGTTTTTT
TRBV5-8	-	TRBJ1-1	TRBD1	CASSAYTGGEKEAFF	TGTGCCAGCAGCGCCTACACAGGGGGCGAGAAAGAAGCTTTCTTT
TRBV5-4	-	TRBJ2-2	-	CASSLAQTRGTGELFF	TGTGCCAGCAGCTTGGCCCAGACACGGGGGACCGGGGAGCTGTTTTTT
TRBV6-6	-	TRBJ2-3	-	CASRTEGDTQYF	TGTGCCAGCAGAACCGAGGGAGATACGCAGTATTTT
TRBV10-3	-	TRBJ2-2	TRBD1	CAISESMGQLATGELFF	TGTGCCATCAGTGAGTCGATGGGACAGCTAGCTACCGGGGAGCTGTTTTTT
TRBV27	-	TRBJ2-1	TRBD1	CASSSLTGEHYAGEQFF	TGTGCCAGCAGTTCCCTCACAGGGGAGCACTACGCGGGTGAGCAGTTCTTC
TRBV4-3	-	TRBJ2-7	TRBD2	CASSQEGGNEQYF	TGCGCCAGCAGCCAAGAGGGGGGGAACGAGCAGTACTTC
TRBV29-1	-	TRBJ2-7	-	CSVQGKGYEQYF	TGCAGCGTTCAGGGAAAGGGCTACGAGCAGTACTTC
TRBV20-1	-	TRBJ2-1	-	CSAWSLAEQFF	TGCAGTGCTTGGAGCTTAGCTGAGCAGTTCTTC
TRBV11-3	-	TRBJ2-1	-	CASSRPPRDNEQFF	TGTGCCAGCAGCCGGCCACCCAGGGACAATGAGCAGTTCTTC
TRBV7-8	-	TRBJ2-1	TRBD1	CASSTRQGANNEQFF	TGTGCCAGCAGCACTCGACAGGGGGCTAACAATGAGCAGTTCTTC
TRBV19	-	TRBJ2-6	TRBD2	CASRTAGLAGEPGANVLTF	TGTGCCAGTAGAACTGCTGGACTAGCGGGAGAGCCTGGGGCCAACGTCCTGACTTTC
TRBV19	once	TRBJ1-1	-	CASSIERSLFTEAFF	TGTGCCAGTAGTATAGAGAGATCGTTGTTCACTGAAGCTTTCTTT
TRBV6-1	-	TRBJ2-5	-	CASSETGGETQYF	TGTGCCAGCAGTGAAACTGGAGGAGAGACCCAGTACTTC
TRBV5-1	-	TRBJ2-3	-	CASSLGLSTDTQYF	TGCGCCAGCAGCTTGGGACTAAGCACAGATACGCAGTATTTT
TRBV5-4	-	TRBJ2-7	TRBD2	CASSAGTSSYEQYF	TGTGCCAGCAGCGCCGGGACTAGCAGTTACGAGCAGTACTTC
TRBV6-1	-	TRBJ2-3	TRBD1	CASSAAGQGADTQYF	TGTGCCAGCAGTGCAGCGGGACAGGGGGCAGATACGCAGTATTTT
TRBV18	-	TRBJ2-7	-	CASSPGQNYEQYF	TGTGCCAGCTCACCAGGGCAGAACTACGAGCAGTACTTC
TRBV10-3	-	TRBJ1-4	-	CAISESAGKGTNEKLFF	TGTGCCATCAGTGAGTCGGCAGGGAAGGGAACTAATGAAAAACTGTTTTTT
TRBV29-1	-	TRBJ1-5	TRBD1	CSAAGQGSNQPQHF	TGCAGCGCAGCGGGACAGGGGAGCAATCAGCCCCAGCATTTT
TRBV7-6	-	TRBJ2-2	-	CASSLGAGNTGELFF	TGTGCCAGCAGCTTAGGGGCTGGGAACACCGGGGAGCTGTTTTTT
TRBV2	-	TRBJ2-3	TRBD2	CASSPGLAGGRTLTDTQYF	TGTGCCAGCAGTCCCGGACTAGCGGGGGGCCGTACTCTCACAGATACGCAGTATTTT
TRBV11-3	once	TRBJ2-1	TRBD2	CASSLGIVAGGREQFF	TGTGCCAGCAGCTTAGGTATAGTTGCGGGAGGGCGGGAGCAGTTCTTC
TRBV5-1	few	TRBJ1-2	-	CASSLEQNYGYTF	TGCGCCAGCAGCTTGGAACAGAACTATGGCTACACCTTC
TRBV7-2	once	TRBJ1-3	-	CASSRLQGNGNTIYF	TGTGCCAGCAGCCGGTTACAGGGTAACGGAAACACCATATATTTT
TRBV19	-	TRBJ1-5	-	CASSTFYAGTTTNSNQPQHF	TGTGCCAGTAGTACATTCTACGCCGGGACAACGACTAATAGCAATCAGCCCCAGCATTTT
TRBV27	-	TRBJ2-7	TRBD2	CASSVAGPTTYEQYF	TGTGCCAGCAGCGTAGCGGGCCCAACCACCTACGAGCAGTACTTC
TRBV30	medium-sized	TRBJ1-1	TRBD1	CALDRQGKGAFF	TGTGCCTTAGACCGACAGGGGAAGGGAGCTTTCTTT
TRBV6-1	once	TRBJ2-3	-	CASSEKDWAASTDTQYF	TGTGCCAGCAGTGAAAAGGACTGGGCAGCTAGCACAGATACGCAGTATTTT
TRBV6-5	-	TRBJ2-1	-	CASTFRGEQFF	TGTGCCAGCACATTTAGGGGTGAGCAGTTCTTC
TRBV5-6	-	TRBJ1-4	-	CASSHRSGQGNEKLFF	TGTGCCAGCAGCCATCGGAGTGGGCAGGGAAATGAAAAACTGTTTTTT
TRBV19	-	TRBJ1-2	TRBD1	CASIPTGRNYGYTF	TGTGCCAGCATACCGACAGGGAGGAACTATGGCTACACCTTC
TRBV7-3	once	TRBJ2-3	-	CASSLMGQDTQYF	TGTGCCAGCAGCTTAATGGGACAAGATACGCAGTATTTT
TRBV6-1	-	TRBJ1-1	TRBD1	CASRTGWGEAFF	TGTGCCAGCAGGACAGGGTGGGGTGAAGCTTTCTTT
TRBV7-9	once	TRBJ2-5	TRBD1	CASSFRQGSETQYF	TGTGCCAGCAGCTTCAGACAGGGGAGTGAGACCCAGTACTTC
TRBV2	-	TRBJ2-3	-	CASSVSTSLRQYF	TGTGCCAGCAGTGTGTCGACTAGTTTGCGTCAGTATTTT
TRBV18	-	TRBJ2-3	TRBD1	CASSPRGQGSTDTQYF	TGTGCCAGCTCACCTCGAGGACAGGGTAGCACAGATACGCAGTATTTT
TRBV6-1	-	TRBJ2-7	-	CASSESQGWEQYF	TGTGCCAGCAGTGAATCACAGGGATGGGAGCAGTACTTC
TRBV11-3	-	TRBJ1-1	-	CASSLDAGTEAFF	TGTGCCAGCAGCTTAGATGCGGGTACTGAAGCTTTCTTT
TRBV7-9	-	TRBJ2-4	TRBD1	CASSLLGTGATKNIQYF	TGTGCCAGCAGCCTTTTGGGGACAGGCGCGACCAAAAACATTCAGTACTTC
TRBV29-1	-	TRBJ2-7	TRBD2	CSVVAGGLSYEQYF	TGCAGCGTTGTTGCGGGAGGCCTCTCCTACGAGCAGTACTTC
TRBV21-1	-	TRBJ2-1	-	CASSKRTGIQDNEQFF	TGTGCCAGCAGCAAACGCACAGGGATACAAGACAATGAGCAGTTCTTC
TRBV10-3	-	TRBJ1-2	-	CAISGMGEDGYTF	TGTGCCATCAGTGGCATGGGGGAGGATGGCTACACCTTC
TRBV9	-	TRBJ2-1	TRBD2	CASSVGLAEGNEQFF	TGTGCCAGCAGCGTAGGACTAGCGGAGGGGAATGAGCAGTTCTTC
TRBV7-2	-	TRBJ2-3	TRBD2	CASSYGTSGRRIGDTQYF	TGTGCCAGCAGCTACGGGACTAGCGGGAGAAGAATTGGAGATACGCAGTATTTT
TRBV5-1	-	TRBJ2-7	TRBD1	CASSFGQGWSYEQYF	TGCGCCAGCAGCTTTGGACAGGGGTGGTCCTACGAGCAGTACTTC
TRBV7-6	-	TRBJ2-7	-	CATPPNEQYF	TGTGCCACCCCCCCTAACGAGCAGTACTTC